This entry lists 4 T cell receptor beta chains sequenced from one sample in a study of blood T cell repertoires in COVID-19. The method was immunoSEQ multiplex PCR; TCRdb's version includes in-frame clones alone and lacks a portion of them. This sample has about 44,000 clones, with approximately 81% found just once. Material for sequencing was peripheral blood. Receptor source: a woman in her 70s with acute or convalescent COVID-19.

V and J are TRBV7-9 and TRBJ2-1, with 10 bases matching TRBD2. This CDR3 spans 15 amino acids. V dropped 5 bases and J dropped 7; count of bases not matched to a gene: 8. The germline CDR1 and CDR2 sequences are SEHNR and FQNEAQ (reference sequence). As DNA, the CDR3 is TGTGCCAGCAGCCTTAGCGGGAGGAACTCTAATGAGCAGTTCTTC. Translated, it gives CASSLSGRNSNEQFF.

V is TRBV30 and J is TRBJ2-7, with no clear D. CDR3 length: 15 amino acids. In germline, CDR1 is GTSNPN, CDR2 SVGIG (reference sequence). Trimming shortened V by 2 bases and J by 0 bases, and 14 bases separated the two germline ends. The CDR3 DNA reads as TGTGCCTGGAGTCTCGCTTCCCGACTCTCCTACGAGCAGTACTTC. Translating it yields CAWSLASRLSYEQYF. Filled out from reference TRBV30 and TRBJ2-7, the complete variable domain reads SQTIHQWPATLVQPVGSPLSLECTVEGTSNPNLYWYRQAAGRGLQLLFYSVGIGQISSEVPQNLSASRPQDRQFILSSKKLLLSDSGFYLCAWSLASRLSYEQYFGPGTRLTVT.

The gene calls are TRBV10-2 and TRBJ2-7, with 7 bases fitting TRBD2. CDR1 is WSHSY and CDR2 is SAAADI in the germline V gene. The junction had 1 base not matched to a gene; V was cut back by 4 bases and J by 4 bases. This CDR3 spans 12 amino acids. CDR3 in amino acids: CASSASGYEQYF. CDR3 coding DNA: TGCGCCAGCAGTGCTAGCGGTTACGAGCAGTACTTC.

The chain has TRBV27 and TRBJ2-1; perhaps TRBD2 as D (6 bases). Germline CDR1 MNHEY, CDR2 SMNVEV (reference sequence). V gave up 3 bases and J gave up 4 bases, with 10 bases separating them. This CDR3 has 14 residues. The CDR3 bases are TGTGCCAGCAGTTTCGGGGACTGGTACAATGAGCAGTTCTTC. Translating it yields CASSFGDWYNEQFF.